The clone carrying this TCR beta chain was recorded at least ten times. What it binds is unknown. Patients picked for sequencing had shown CD8+CD57+ cell expansion detected by flow cytometry. By the time of blood sampling, patients had still received no therapy. The entry originates in a study of CD8+CD57+ T cells in acquired aplastic anemia. Whole-study context: Each DNA sample taken from sorted CD4+ and CD8+ cells came to 3 to 4 ug on average.

Study results and caveats: With respect to CD8+ Simpson's diversity, patients and controls did not differ significantly. Patients and controls shared 25 to 35 CD8+ CDR3 sequences, which appeared highly expressed in patients and within their immunodominant clones.

The study profiled TCR beta VDJ and CDR3 using genomic DNA as template. Each CDR3 protein is one row after TCRdb ran MiXCR on the reads. The repertoire consists of roughly 190,000 distinct CDR3 sequences, with 40% to 50% occurring once and the leading ten covering 8.5% to 10%. The receptor comes from a human donor with aplastic anemia. The sequenced sample was sorted CD4+, CD8+, or CD8+CD57+ T cells (not recorded which) from PBMCs.

The CDR3 sequence: CATSSATGAQETQYF. Written as DNA, the CDR3 is TGTGCCACCAGTTCCGCGACCGGGGCGCAAGAGACCCAGTACTTC. The V call is TRBV24-1, the J call TRBJ2-5; D possibly matches TRBD1 or TRBD2 (5 bases each). Trimming took 6 bases from V and 2 from J, leaving 15 bases between them. The CDR3 spans 15 residues. Per the germline V gene, CDR1 is KGHDR and CDR2 is SFDVKD.